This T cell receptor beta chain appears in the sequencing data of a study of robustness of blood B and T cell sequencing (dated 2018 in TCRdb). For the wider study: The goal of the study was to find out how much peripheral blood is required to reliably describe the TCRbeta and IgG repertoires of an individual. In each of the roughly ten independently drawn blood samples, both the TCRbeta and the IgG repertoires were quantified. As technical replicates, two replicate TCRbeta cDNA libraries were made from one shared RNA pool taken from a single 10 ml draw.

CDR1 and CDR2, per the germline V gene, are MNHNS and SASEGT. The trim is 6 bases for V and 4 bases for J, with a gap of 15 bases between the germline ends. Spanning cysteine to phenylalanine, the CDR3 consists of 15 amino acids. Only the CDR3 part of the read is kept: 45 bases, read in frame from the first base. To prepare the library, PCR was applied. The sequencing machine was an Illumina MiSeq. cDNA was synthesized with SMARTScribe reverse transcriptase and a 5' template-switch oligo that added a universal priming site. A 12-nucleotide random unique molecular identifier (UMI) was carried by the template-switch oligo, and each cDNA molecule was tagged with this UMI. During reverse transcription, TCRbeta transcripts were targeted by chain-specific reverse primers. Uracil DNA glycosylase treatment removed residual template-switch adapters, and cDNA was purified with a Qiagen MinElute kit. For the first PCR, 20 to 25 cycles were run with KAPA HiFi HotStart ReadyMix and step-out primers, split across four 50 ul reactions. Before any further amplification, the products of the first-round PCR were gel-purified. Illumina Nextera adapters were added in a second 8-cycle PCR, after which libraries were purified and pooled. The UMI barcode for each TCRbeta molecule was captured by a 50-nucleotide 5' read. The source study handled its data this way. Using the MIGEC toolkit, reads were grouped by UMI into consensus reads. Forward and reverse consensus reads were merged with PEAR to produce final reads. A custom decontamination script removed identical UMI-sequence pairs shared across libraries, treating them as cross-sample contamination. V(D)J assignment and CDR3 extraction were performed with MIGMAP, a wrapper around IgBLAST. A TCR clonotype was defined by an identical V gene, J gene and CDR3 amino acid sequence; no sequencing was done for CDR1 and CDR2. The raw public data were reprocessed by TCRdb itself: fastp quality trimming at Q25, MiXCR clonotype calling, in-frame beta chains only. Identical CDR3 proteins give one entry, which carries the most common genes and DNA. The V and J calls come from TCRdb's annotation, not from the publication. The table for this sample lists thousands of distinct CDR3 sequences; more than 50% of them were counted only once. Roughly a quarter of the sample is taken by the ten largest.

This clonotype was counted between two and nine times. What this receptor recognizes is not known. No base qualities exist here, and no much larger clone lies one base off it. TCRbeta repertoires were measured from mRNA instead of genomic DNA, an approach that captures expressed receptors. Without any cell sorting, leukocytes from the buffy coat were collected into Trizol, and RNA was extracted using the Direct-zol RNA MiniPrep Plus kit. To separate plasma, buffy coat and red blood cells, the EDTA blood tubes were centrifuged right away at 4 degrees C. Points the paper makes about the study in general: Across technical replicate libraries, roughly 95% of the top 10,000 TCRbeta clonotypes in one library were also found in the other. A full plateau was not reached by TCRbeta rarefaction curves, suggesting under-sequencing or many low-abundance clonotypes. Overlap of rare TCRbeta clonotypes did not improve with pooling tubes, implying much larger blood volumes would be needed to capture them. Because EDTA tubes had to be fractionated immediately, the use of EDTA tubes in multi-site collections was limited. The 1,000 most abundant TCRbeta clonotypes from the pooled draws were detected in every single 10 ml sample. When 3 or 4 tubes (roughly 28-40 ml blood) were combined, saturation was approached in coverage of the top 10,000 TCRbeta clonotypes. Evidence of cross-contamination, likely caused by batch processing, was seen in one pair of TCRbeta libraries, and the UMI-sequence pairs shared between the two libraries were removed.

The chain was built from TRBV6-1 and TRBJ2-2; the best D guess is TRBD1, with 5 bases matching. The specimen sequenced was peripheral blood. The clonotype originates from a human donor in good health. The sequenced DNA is TGTGCCAGCAGCCTCAGGGTCTCGGGCACCGGGGAGCTGTTTTTT. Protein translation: CASSLRVSGTGELFF.